This entry lists 26 T cell receptor beta chains sequenced from one sample in a study of T cell responses to AZD1222 COVID-19 vaccine. Clones were read by immunoSEQ multiplex PCR, and TCRdb kept only the in-frame ones, dropping some. The sample includes over 100,000 clones, 75% to 90% seen only once; the top ten take just under 6.5%. Here the sequenced sample was peripheral blood, taken on day 0 of AZD1222 vaccination. These receptors all stem from an adult in good health.

The chain couples TRBV4-1 to TRBJ1-1, with 10 bases lining up with TRBD1. Germline V CDR1 and CDR2: MGHRA, YSYEKL. This CDR3 is 17 amino acids long. V lost 3 bases, J lost 4 bases, and 11 bases stayed unmatched. The CDR3, as DNA: TGCGCCAGCAGCCAGAACGTTATAAGGGACAGGGGCACTGAAGCTTTCTTT. This encodes CASSQNVIRDRGTEAFF.

In this sample, this clone turned up a few times. The chain combines TRBV6-5 with TRBJ2-4, with 7 bases fitting TRBD1. Germline loops: CDR1 MNHEY, CDR2 SVGAGI. The V and J ends lost 0 bases and 3 bases, in that order; junction bases with no gene match: 5. CDR3 length: 16 residues. CDR3 in DNA: TGTGCCAGCAGTTACTCCAGGGGGTTGGGCAAAAACATTCAGTACTTC. This encodes CASSYSRGLGKNIQYF.

The CDR3, as DNA: TGTGCCAGCGGCTCACCGACAGGGGGTCTCGAGCAGTACTTC. The encoded protein is CASGSPTGGLEQYF. The chain carries TRBV3-1 (or the pseudogene TRBV3-2) and TRBJ2-7; 9 nucleotides align to TRBD1. Germline V gene data show CDR1 as LGHDT and CDR2 as YNNKEL (reference sequence). This CDR3 region has 14 residues. Trimming took 8 bases from V and 6 from J; bases not matched to a gene: 11.

V is TRBV19 and J is TRBJ1-6, with D possibly being TRBD1 (5 bases). Germline V gene lookup returns CDR1 LNHDA and CDR2 SQIVND (reference sequence). The CDR3 sequence is 15 residues long. The ends were cut back, 5 bases at V and 8 bases at J, with 16 bases in the middle. The CDR3 nucleotides are TGTGCCAGTAGTCTTTACAGGAGCTCGGATTCACCCCTCCACTTT. This encodes CASSLYRSSDSPLHF.

The genes are TRBV30 and TRBJ2-1, with D possibly TRBD1 on 5 matching bases. Germline V gene sequence: CDR1 GTSNPN, CDR2 SVGIG (reference sequence). V lost 5 bases to trimming and J lost 6 bases, with 14 bases between them. The CDR3 runs to 13 residues. The CDR3 is CAWYGHQGNEQFF. DNA for the CDR3: TGTGCCTGGTACGGACACCAAGGCAATGAGCAGTTCTTC. The whole variable domain, remainder taken from reference TRBV30 and TRBJ2-1, is SQTIHQWPATLVQPVGSPLSLECTVEGTSNPNLYWYRQAAGRGLQLLFYSVGIGQISSEVPQNLSASRPQDRQFILSSKKLLLSDSGFYLCAWYGHQGNEQFFGPGTRLTVL.

The rearrangement links TRBV2 to TRBJ2-2; no clear D. This CDR3 comprises 13 residues. CDR1 SNHLY and CDR2 FYNNEI come from the germline V gene. The germline V and J ends were trimmed by 4 bases and 6 bases, with 9 bases remaining between them. The CDR3 sequence: CASSARLAGELFF. Written as DNA, the CDR3 is TGTGCCAGCAGTGCCCGTCTCGCCGGGGAGCTGTTTTTT. Using reference TRBV2 and TRBJ2-2 for the parts outside the CDR3, the full variable domain is EPEVTQTPSHQVTQMGQEVILRCVPISNHLYFYWYRQILGQKVEFLVSFYNNEISEKSEIFDDQFSVERPDGSNFTLKIRSTKLEDSAMYFCASSARLAGELFFGEGSRLTVL.

The CDR3 loop reads CASSQDISLDTQYF. DNA of the CDR3: TGCGCCAGCAGCCAAGATATATCCCTAGATACGCAGTATTTT. This chain connects TRBV4-1 to TRBJ2-3; D is uncertain. The V gene lost 0 bases and the J gene lost 5 bases, with 9 bases spanning the gap. Germline-derived CDR1 and CDR2 are MGHRA and YSYEKL. The CDR3 has 14 residues.

The chain is built from TRBV6-5 and TRBJ2-3; D may be TRBD1 (7 bases). Germline V gene lookup returns CDR1 MNHEY and CDR2 SVGAGI. The CDR3 contains 15 residues. The V and J ends lost 6 bases and 0 bases respectively, with 13 bases between them. Here the CDR3 reads CASRGGTASTDTQYF. As DNA, the CDR3 is TGTGCCAGCAGAGGAGGGACAGCCAGCACAGATACGCAGTATTTT.

This chain connects TRBV5-1 to TRBJ1-6, with D perhaps TRBD1 (6 bases). CDR1 is SGHRS, CDR2 YFSETQ, per germline. V was pared by 5 bases and J by 7 bases, with 19 bases between. The CDR3 has 16 residues. Here the CDR3 DNA reads TGCGCCAGCAGACTCGGCGGCAGGGGTAACAATTCACCCCTCCACTTT. Translation gives CASRLGGRGNNSPLHF.

The genes are TRBV6-6 and TRBJ2-2, with D unclear. V was shortened by 5 bases and J by 1 base, with 8 bases between the two germline ends. The CDR3 length is 14 residues. Germline V CDR1 and CDR2: MNHNY, SVGAGI (reference sequence). CDR3 bases: TGTGCCAGCAGTCCCACTGGGAACACCGGGGAGCTGTTTTTT. It is translated as CASSPTGNTGELFF.

The V call is TRBV3-1 (or the pseudogene TRBV3-2), the J call TRBJ2-2; D gene unclear. Germline V gene data show CDR1 as LGHDT and CDR2 as YNNKEL (reference sequence). The CDR3 sequence is 13 residues long. Trimming stripped 1 base from V and 4 bases from J, with 4 bases between. CDR3 coding DNA: TGTGCCAGCAGCCAAGTTTCCACCGGGGAGCTGTTTTTT. It translates to CASSQVSTGELFF.

This sequence joins TRBV19 and TRBJ1-3; no firm D call. V was shortened by 4 bases and J by 2 bases, with 15 bases between the two germline ends. Germline V CDR1 and CDR2: LNHDA, SQIVND (reference sequence). The CDR3 is 16 amino acids. Here the CDR3 DNA reads TGTGCCAGTAGTACCCCAGCAGGACCAGCTGGAAACACCATATATTTT. Amino acid sequence: CASSTPAGPAGNTIYF.

This CDR3 reads CASSPRTAVLSPLHF. The CDR3 nucleotides read TGCGCCAGCAGCCCCAGAACAGCGGTGCTCTCACCCCTCCACTTT. The chain couples TRBV4-3 to TRBJ1-6; D unresolved. The CDR3 is made up of 15 amino acids. Germline V gene sequence: CDR1 LGHNA, CDR2 YSLEER. Trimming cost V 4 bases and J 10 bases, with 17 bases left between them.

The V gene is TRBV3-1 (or the pseudogene TRBV3-2), the J gene TRBJ1-4; no clear D. The ends were cut back, 1 base at V and 4 bases at J, with 10 bases in the middle. In germline, CDR1 is LGHDT, CDR2 YNNKEL (reference sequence). The length of the CDR3 is 15 residues. The CDR3 DNA reads TGTGCCAGCAGCCAAGGACGGAGAGTTAATGAAAAACTGTTTTTT. Translating it yields CASSQGRRVNEKLFF.

The chain is built from TRBV6-9 and TRBJ1-2; D is ambiguous. Trimming removed 5 bases at V and 2 bases at J, with 21 bases between. CDR3 length: 17 amino acids. Germline V gene data show CDR1 as MNHGY and CDR2 as SVAAGI. CDR3 residues: CASSLLREKERNYGYTF. CDR3 DNA sequence: TGTGCCAGCAGTCTATTGAGGGAAAAGGAGCGCAACTATGGCTACACCTTC.

The V and J genes are TRBV7-9 and TRBJ1-2, with a possible D match to TRBD1 (5 bases). CDR1 SEHNR and CDR2 FQNEAQ come from the germline V gene (reference sequence). The CDR3 totals 14 residues. V gave up 0 bases and J gave up 3 bases, with 8 bases separating them. The CDR3 coding sequence is TGTGCCAGCAGCTTAGCCGGGACCGACTATGGCTACACCTTC. This gives the protein CASSLAGTDYGYTF.

This chain uses TRBV5-6 with TRBJ1-4, with TRBD1 as a possible D gene (6 bases). This CDR3 has 15 amino acids. Trimming took 7 bases from V and 6 from J, leaving 19 bases between them. The germline CDR1 and CDR2 sequences are SGHDT and YYEEEE. CDR3 sequence: CASLSRGITDEKLFF. The CDR3 bases are TGTGCCAGCCTCTCCAGGGGCATAACGGATGAAAAACTGTTTTTT.

This chain joins TRBV27 and TRBJ1-2; 9 bases map to TRBD1. The CDR3 spans 17 residues. Germline trimming cut 2 bases from V and 4 bases from J; bases unmatched to any gene: 11. Per the germline V gene, CDR1 is MNHEY and CDR2 is SMNVEV (reference sequence). The DNA of the CDR3 is TGTGCCAGCAGTTTAACCGCAGGACAGGGGAGATCCTATGGCTACACCTTC. The encoded protein is CASSLTAGQGRSYGYTF.

The chain is built from TRBV19 and TRBJ1-1, with a possible D match to TRBD1 (5 bases). V dropped 7 bases and J dropped 3 bases, with 27 bases sitting between them. Germline CDR1 reads LNHDA; CDR2 reads SQIVND (reference sequence). This CDR3 comprises 18 residues. CDR3 residues: CASIVRRGRAPRDTEAFF. The CDR3 nucleotides are TGTGCCAGTATCGTCAGGCGGGGCAGGGCGCCCCGGGACACTGAAGCTTTCTTT. The entire variable domain, with the rest obtained from reference TRBV19 and TRBJ1-1, is as follows: DGGITQSPKYLFRKEGQNVTLSCEQNLNHDAMYWYRQDPGQGLRLIYYSQIVNDFQKGDIAEGYSVSREKKESFPLTVTSAQKNPTAFYLCASIVRRGRAPRDTEAFFGQGTRLTVV.

The V call is TRBV9, the J call TRBJ2-3; 8 bases are shared with TRBD2. Germline trimming cut 0 bases from V and 3 bases from J; bases unmatched to any gene: 6. From germline, CDR1 is SGDLS and CDR2 YYNGEE. This CDR3 is built from 16 residues. CDR3 in DNA: TGTGCCAGCAGCGTAGGCTTGAGCGGGGGAACAGATACGCAGTATTTT. Amino acid sequence: CASSVGLSGGTDTQYF.

CDR3 sequence (DNA): TGTGCCAGCAGCGTATTCGGGGGGAACACCGGGGAGCTGTTTTTT. Translating gives CASSVFGGNTGELFF. V usage is TRBV9 and J usage is TRBJ2-2, with D perhaps TRBD2 (6 bases). CDR1 is SGDLS and CDR2 is YYNGEE in the germline V gene. CDR3 length equals 15 residues. Between the trimmed V and J ends, which lost 1 base and 1 base, there was a span of 8 bases.

The chain is built from TRBV30 and TRBJ2-7; the D call may be TRBD1 or TRBD2 (5 bases each). V was trimmed by 5 bases and J by 5 bases, leaving 25 bases between them. This CDR3 region has 16 residues. Per the germline V gene, CDR1 is GTSNPN and CDR2 is SVGIG (reference sequence). CDR3 amino acids: CAWFEPGPRNVNEQYF. The DNA for the CDR3 is TGTGCCTGGTTTGAACCGGGACCCAGGAATGTTAACGAGCAGTACTTC.

This rearrangement joins TRBV5-1 to TRBJ2-3, with TRBD1 as a possible D gene (6 bases). The CDR3 totals 14 residues. CDR1 SGHRS and CDR2 YFSETQ come from the germline V gene. V lost 7 bases, J lost 4 bases, and 16 bases lay in between. In DNA, the CDR3 is TGCGCCAGCGGATTAGGGGGTCTGCCAGATACGCAGTATTTT. Amino acids: CASGLGGLPDTQYF. Full variable domain (missing parts from reference TRBV5-1 and TRBJ2-3): KAGVTQTPRYLIKTRGQQVTLSCSPISGHRSVSWYQQTPGQGLQFLFEYFSETQRNKGNFPGRFSGRQFSNSRSEMNVSTLELGDSALYLCASGLGGLPDTQYFGPGTRLTVL.

The V and J genes are TRBV18 and TRBJ1-1, with D uncertain. The CDR3 totals 13 residues. Trimming removed 4 bases from V and 1 base from J, with 7 bases in between. Germline V gene lookup returns CDR1 KGHSH and CDR2 LQKENI. The CDR3 bases are TGTGCCAGCTCACAGGGTAGGAACACTGAAGCTTTCTTT. Protein sequence: CASSQGRNTEAFF.

The chain joins TRBV11-2 to TRBJ1-2; possible D gene TRBD1, 6 bases. The germline V gene encodes CDR1 SGHAT and CDR2 FQNNGV. V was cut by 4 bases and J by 7 bases, with 16 bases left in between. The CDR3 runs to 14 residues. The CDR3 DNA reads as TGTGCCAGCAGCTCAGAGTGGGGGGCCGGTGGCTACACCTTC. Amino acid sequence: CASSSEWGAGGYTF.

The genes are TRBV7-2 and TRBJ2-1; tentative D call: TRBD2 (5 bases). There are 15 residues in the CDR3. In germline, CDR1 is SGHTA, CDR2 FQGNSA. V was cut by 5 bases and J by 2 bases, with 13 bases left in between. This chain's CDR3 is CASSERPRTYNEQFF. CDR3 coding DNA: TGTGCCAGCAGCGAGCGGCCTAGGACCTACAATGAGCAGTTCTTC.